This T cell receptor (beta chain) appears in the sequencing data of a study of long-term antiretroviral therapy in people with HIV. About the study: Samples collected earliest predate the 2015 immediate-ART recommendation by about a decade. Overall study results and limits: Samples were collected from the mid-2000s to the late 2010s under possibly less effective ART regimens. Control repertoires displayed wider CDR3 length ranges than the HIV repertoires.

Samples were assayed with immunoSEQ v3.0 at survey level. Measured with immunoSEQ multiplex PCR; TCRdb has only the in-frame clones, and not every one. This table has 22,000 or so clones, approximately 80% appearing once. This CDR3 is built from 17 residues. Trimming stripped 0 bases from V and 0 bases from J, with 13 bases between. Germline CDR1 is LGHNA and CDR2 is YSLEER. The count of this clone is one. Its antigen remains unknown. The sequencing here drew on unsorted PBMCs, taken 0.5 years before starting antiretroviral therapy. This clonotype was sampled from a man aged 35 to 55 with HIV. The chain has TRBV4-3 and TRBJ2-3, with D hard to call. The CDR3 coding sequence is TGCGCCAGCAGCCAAGACCCTCCGGCGGCTAGCACAGATACGCAGTATTTT. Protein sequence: CASSQDPPAASTDTQYF.